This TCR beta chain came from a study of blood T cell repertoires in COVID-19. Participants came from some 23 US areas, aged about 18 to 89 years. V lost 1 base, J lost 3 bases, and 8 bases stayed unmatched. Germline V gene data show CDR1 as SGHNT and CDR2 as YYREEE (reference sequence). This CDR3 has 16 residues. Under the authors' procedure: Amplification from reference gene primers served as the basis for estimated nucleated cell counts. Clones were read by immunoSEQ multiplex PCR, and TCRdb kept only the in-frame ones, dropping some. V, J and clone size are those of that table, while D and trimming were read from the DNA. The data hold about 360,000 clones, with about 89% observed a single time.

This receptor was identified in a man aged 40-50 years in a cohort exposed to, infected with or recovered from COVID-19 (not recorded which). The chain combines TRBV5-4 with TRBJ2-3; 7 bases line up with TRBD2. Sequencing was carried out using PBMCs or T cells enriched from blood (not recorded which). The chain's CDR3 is CASSLLGGSVTDTQYF. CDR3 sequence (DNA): TGTGCCAGCAGCTTGTTAGGCGGGAGCGTGACAGATACGCAGTATTTT. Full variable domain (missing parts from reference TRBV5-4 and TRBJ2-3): ETGVTQSPTHLIKTRGQQVTLRCSSQSGHNTVSWYQQALGQGPQFIFQYYREEENGRGNFPPRFSGLQFPNYSSELNVNALELDDSALYLCASSLLGGSVTDTQYFGPGTRLTVL.